This T cell receptor (beta chain) is from a study of blood T cells in healthy people across ages. Study results and caveats: Diversity estimates drawn from one million T cells were deemed underestimates.

Together with a sample-barcoded 5' primer, a J-beta primer mix was included in a second PCR lasting roughly 6 to 12 cycles. MiXCR, run by TCRdb on the 5' RACE reads, gives a single entry per CDR3 protein. The table shows about 1.6 million distinct CDR3 sequences, with 34% occurring only once. Remarks on this clonotype: Its antigen remains unidentified.

This TCR came from a woman in her 30s in good health. The specimen sequenced was blood.

The CDR3 is CASSFAQGTSGSSYEQYF. The CDR3 coding sequence is TGTGCCAGCAGTTTTGCGCAAGGGACTAGCGGGTCCTCCTACGAGCAGTACTTC. V usage is TRBV27 and J usage is TRBJ2-7; 12 positions agree with TRBD2. The V gene end was trimmed by 3 bases and the J gene end by 0 bases; junction bases not matched to a gene: 9. The CDR3 contains 18 residues. Germline lookup yields CDR1 MNHEY and CDR2 SMNVEV (reference sequence).